This TCR beta chain derives from a study of blood T cell repertoires in COVID-19. About the study: Specimens from acute and convalescent COVID-19 originated in the United States, Italy and Spain.

Authors' methods: The authors estimated nucleated cell counts from reference gene primer amplification. The repertoire was sequenced with immunoSEQ multiplex PCR; TCRdb's copy has only in-frame clones and lacks some. Clonal size and the V and J genes are those of that table, whereas D and trimming came from the DNA. This sample has around 220,000 clones, with around 88% found just once. Per the germline V gene, CDR1 is MDHEN and CDR2 is SYDVKM. There are 14 residues in the CDR3. Trimming removed 6 bases from V and 0 bases from J, with 12 bases in between. The chain couples TRBV28 to TRBJ2-7, with a possible D match to TRBD2 (5 bases). The sample comprised PBMCs or T cells enriched from blood (not recorded which). This sequence was found in a woman in her forties or fifties with acute COVID-19. The CDR3 protein is CASRSSISSYEQYF. The CDR3 DNA sequence: TGTGCCAGCAGATCTAGCATCTCCTCCTACGAGCAGTACTTC.